One sample yielded the 3 T cell receptor beta chains listed below, sequenced in a study of T cells expressing NK-cell markers. TCRdb reprocessed the 5' RACE reads and reports one entry per CDR3 protein, with no DNA. This sample's table has a few hundred thousand distinct CDR3 sequences. Sequenced input: blood T cells: a sorted CD56 or NKG2C T cell subset, CD4+ or CD8+ T cells, or bulk PBMC T cells (not recorded which). All receptors derive from a woman in her forties or fifties in good health.

The chain couples TRBV29-1 to TRBJ2-7; TCRdb's D gene call, TRBD2, goes unchecked for lack of DNA. CDR1 and CDR2 (germline): SQVTM, ANQGSEA. This CDR3 is 15 amino acids long. The CDR3 spells CSARMGLAGSYEQYF.

This chain joins TRBV7-6 and TRBJ2-5; checking the TCRdb D call of TRBD2 is not possible without DNA. The CDR3 runs to 16 residues. Germline V gives CDR1 SGHVS, CDR2 FNYEAQ. The CDR3 sequence: CASSQRVASGSETQYF.

The V and J genes are TRBV20-1 and TRBJ2-3. The germline V gene has CDR1 DFQATT and CDR2 SNEGSKA (reference sequence). CDR3 length: 14 residues. CDR3 region: CSARYGTSGYTQYF.